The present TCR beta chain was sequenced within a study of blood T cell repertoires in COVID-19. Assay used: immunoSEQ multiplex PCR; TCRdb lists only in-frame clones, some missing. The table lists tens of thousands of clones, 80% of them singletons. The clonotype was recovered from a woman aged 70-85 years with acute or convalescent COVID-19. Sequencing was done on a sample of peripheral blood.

For the CDR3, the DNA is TGTGCCATCAGAAGGGACAGTAATTCACCCCTCCACTTT. It translates to CAIRRDSNSPLHF. The V gene is TRBV10-3, the J gene TRBJ1-6; 7 bases align to TRBD1. V was pared by 6 bases and J by 6 bases, with 2 bases of the junction left unmatched. Germline lookup yields CDR1 ENHRY and CDR2 SYGVKD. CDR3 length: 13 amino acids.